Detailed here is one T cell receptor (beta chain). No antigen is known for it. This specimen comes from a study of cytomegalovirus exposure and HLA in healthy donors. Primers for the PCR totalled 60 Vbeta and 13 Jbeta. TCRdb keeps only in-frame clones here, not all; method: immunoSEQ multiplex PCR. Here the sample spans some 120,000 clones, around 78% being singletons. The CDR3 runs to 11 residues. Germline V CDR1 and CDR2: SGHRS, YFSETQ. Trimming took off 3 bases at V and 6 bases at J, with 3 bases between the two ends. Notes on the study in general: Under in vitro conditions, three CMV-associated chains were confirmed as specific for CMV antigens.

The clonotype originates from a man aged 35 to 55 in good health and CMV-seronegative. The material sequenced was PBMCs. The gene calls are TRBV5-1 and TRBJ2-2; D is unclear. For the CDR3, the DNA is TGCGCCAGCAGCTCAGCCGGGGAGCTGTTTTTT. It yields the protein CASSSAGELFF.